A selection of T cell receptor beta chains follows, all from one sample in a study of T cell responses to AZD1222 COVID-19 vaccine. The repertoire was sequenced with immunoSEQ multiplex PCR; TCRdb's copy has only in-frame clones and lacks some. The sample lists 150,000 to 200,000 clones; approximately 90% were seen once. Specimen: peripheral blood, collected 28 days after the second dose of the MenACWY control vaccine. All receptors derive from an adult who received the MenACWY meningococcal vaccine as a control. Each CDR3 is given with its conserved first and last residue. The D gene is left open where the match is weak. Part of the rows lack a size; the others show once, few, many or a class for expanded clones.

DNA: TGTGCCAGCAGCTTGGGCAGCTTGGGGCCTTACGAGCAGTACTTC; CDR3: CASSLGSLGPYEQYF; size: few; J: TRBJ2-7; D: .; V: TRBV11-2
DNA: TGTGCCAGCAGGCCTCAACCGGGCCGAGACCTCAATGAGCAGTTCTTC; CDR3: CASRPQPGRDLNEQFF; size: .; J: TRBJ2-1; D: .; V: TRBV25-1
DNA: TGTGCCAGCAGTTCCCCCCCCTTGTCCTCCGAGCAGTACTTC; CDR3: CASSSPPLSSEQYF; size: .; J: TRBJ2-7; D: .; V: TRBV28
DNA: TGTGCCAGCAGTCAAGGACAGCCGAACACTGAAGCTTTCTTT; CDR3: CASSQGQPNTEAFF; size: once; J: TRBJ1-1; D: .; V: TRBV7-9
DNA: TGTGCCTGGAGTGTAGCGGGGGCGGATCAGCCCCAGCATTTT; CDR3: CAWSVAGADQPQHF; size: .; J: TRBJ1-5; D: .; V: TRBV30
DNA: TGTGCCAGCAGCAACCCGGGGCGCGAGCAGTACTTC; CDR3: CASSNPGREQYF; size: few; J: TRBJ2-7; D: .; V: TRBV9
DNA: TGTGCCAGCAGTCAGACGGGACAGGGGTTCAACACCATATATTTT; CDR3: CASSQTGQGFNTIYF; size: once; J: TRBJ1-3; D: TRBD1; V: TRBV27
DNA: TGTGCCAGCAGCTTTACAGGGTGGGGTTCACCCCTCCACTTT; CDR3: CASSFTGWGSPLHF; size: .; J: TRBJ1-6; D: .; V: TRBV5-6
DNA: TGTGCCTGGAGGACACAGGGCGCCTATGGCTACACCTTC; CDR3: CAWRTQGAYGYTF; size: .; J: TRBJ1-2; D: .; V: TRBV30
DNA: TGTGCCAGCGGAACAACGGTCCATCAGCCCCAGCATTTT; CDR3: CASGTTVHQPQHF; size: .; J: TRBJ1-5; D: .; V: TRBV28
DNA: TGTGCCAGTAGCCCCGGGAGATCCTCTAGCACAGATACGCAGTATTTT; CDR3: CASSPGRSSSTDTQYF; size: .; J: TRBJ2-3; D: .; V: TRBV19
DNA: TGTGCCAGCAGCCCACCCTCAAACAATGAGCAGTTCTTC; CDR3: CASSPPSNNEQFF; size: .; J: TRBJ2-1; D: .; V: TRBV5-4
DNA: TGTGCCAGCTCACCACCGGGGGGCGAGCAGTACTTC; CDR3: CASSPPGGEQYF; size: few; J: TRBJ2-7; D: .; V: TRBV18
DNA: TGTGCCAGCTCCCGAGCATCGGGGGTGGATGAGCAGTTCTTC; CDR3: CASSRASGVDEQFF; size: .; J: TRBJ2-1; D: .; V: TRBV18
DNA: TGTGCCAGCGCCCAGCATGGCGGTGGAAACACCATATATTTT; CDR3: CASAQHGGGNTIYF; size: .; J: TRBJ1-3; D: .; V: TRBV27
DNA: TGTGCCAGTAGTATATCGGGCAGCTCCTATAATTCACCCCTCCACTTT; CDR3: CASSISGSSYNSPLHF; size: .; J: TRBJ1-6; D: .; V: TRBV19
DNA: TGTGCCAGCTCACCACCGGGACAGGGTAACACCGGGGAGCTGTTTTTT; CDR3: CASSPPGQGNTGELFF; size: once; J: TRBJ2-2; D: TRBD1; V: TRBV18
DNA: TGTGCCAGCAGTTACGACAGGGGGCGTTCCTCTGAAGCTTTCTTT; CDR3: CASSYDRGRSSEAFF; size: .; J: TRBJ1-1; D: TRBD1; V: TRBV6-2/TRBV6-3
DNA: TGTGCCATCAGTGAGTCTGGGGGGGGCGCCGGGGCAGCTGGAAACACCATATATTTT; CDR3: CAISESGGGAGAAGNTIYF; size: .; J: TRBJ1-3; D: .; V: TRBV10-3
DNA: TGCGCCAGCAGCTTGGGGGTAGCGACCGGGGAGCTGTTTTTT; CDR3: CASSLGVATGELFF; size: .; J: TRBJ2-2; D: .; V: TRBV5-1
DNA: TGTGCCAGCAGCCCCATCGTGGTTACGCAGTATTTT; CDR3: CASSPIVVTQYF; size: .; J: TRBJ2-3; D: .; V: TRBV7-9
DNA: TGTGCCAGCGAGGGAGGACGGTCGGACACCGGGGAGCTGTTTTTT; CDR3: CASEGGRSDTGELFF; size: .; J: TRBJ2-2; D: .; V: TRBV28
DNA: TGCGCCACCGGACAGGGGAAAGAGACCCAGTACTTC; CDR3: CATGQGKETQYF; size: .; J: TRBJ2-5; D: TRBD1; V: TRBV5-1
DNA: TGTGCCAGCAGCTTGAGGACAGGGCGCTCCTACGAGCAGTACTTC; CDR3: CASSLRTGRSYEQYF; size: .; J: TRBJ2-7; D: TRBD1; V: TRBV5-4
DNA: TGTGCCAGCAACGACCAGACTAGCGGAAAAGAGACCCAGTACTTC; CDR3: CASNDQTSGKETQYF; size: .; J: TRBJ2-5; D: TRBD2; V: TRBV28
DNA: TGTGCCAGCAGCGTAGGGACGAGCCAGCCCCAGCATTTT; CDR3: CASSVGTSQPQHF; size: .; J: TRBJ1-5; D: .; V: TRBV7-9
DNA: TGTGCCAGCTCACTCGGACTAGCGAACTACGAGCAGTACTTC; CDR3: CASSLGLANYEQYF; size: .; J: TRBJ2-7; D: TRBD2; V: TRBV18
DNA: TGTGCCAGCAGCCTATCGGGAGGCGAGCAGTACTTC; CDR3: CASSLSGGEQYF; size: .; J: TRBJ2-7; D: TRBD2; V: TRBV11-2
DNA: TGTGCCATCAGTGCCCCGCGACAAGCTGAGGGAGGCTACACCTTC; CDR3: CAISAPRQAEGGYTF; size: .; J: TRBJ1-2; D: .; V: TRBV10-3
DNA: TGTGCCACCCGGACTAGCGGCTACGAGCAGTACTTC; CDR3: CATRTSGYEQYF; size: .; J: TRBJ2-7; D: TRBD2; V: TRBV19
DNA: TGTGCCAGTAGTCCCGGACAGGGCAGCTATGGCTACACCTTC; CDR3: CASSPGQGSYGYTF; size: .; J: TRBJ1-2; D: TRBD1; V: TRBV19
DNA: TGTGCCAGCAGCCTCAGACCGAATTCACCCCTCCACTTT; CDR3: CASSLRPNSPLHF; size: .; J: TRBJ1-6; D: .; V: TRBV3-1/TRBV3-2
DNA: TGCGCCAGCAGCCCGGGGGGGAGACGCGAATATGAAAAACTGTTTTTT; CDR3: CASSPGGRREYEKLFF; size: .; J: TRBJ1-4; D: .; V: TRBV5-1
DNA: TGCAGCGTTGGGGATACCCTGAGAGCTAGCGGGAGGGGCGGGGCCAACGTCCTGACTTTC; CDR3: CSVGDTLRASGRGGANVLTF; size: .; J: TRBJ2-6; D: TRBD2; V: TRBV29-1
DNA: TGTGCCAGCAGTGGGAGACAGCCCTTCACCGGGGAGCTGTTTTTT; CDR3: CASSGRQPFTGELFF; size: .; J: TRBJ2-2; D: .; V: TRBV2